This T cell receptor (beta chain) is drawn from a study of blood T cell repertoires in COVID-19. Whole-study context: COVID-19 samples, acute and convalescent, were from the United States, Italy and Spain. T cells, B-cell-depleted T cells, or PBMCs supplied cDNA or gDNA.

In the original processing: How many nucleated cells were present was estimated from reference gene primer amplification. Clones were sequenced by immunoSEQ multiplex PCR, and TCRdb holds only the in-frame ones, with some missing. V and J calls and clone size follow that table, whereas D and trimming were derived from the DNA. The sample includes tens of thousands of clones, just over 85% of them seen just once. V lost 7 bases, J lost 0 bases, and 10 bases lay in between. Germline V gene sequence: CDR1 MNHEY, CDR2 SVGAGI. The CDR3 length is 14 residues. The chain uses TRBV6-5 and TRBJ2-1, with D possibly being TRBD2 (5 bases). Sequencing used peripheral blood. The receptor's source is a man aged 25-40 years with acute or convalescent COVID-19. CDR3 in amino acids: CASIGGSSYNEQFF. CDR3 in DNA: TGTGCCAGCATAGGAGGCAGCTCCTACAATGAGCAGTTCTTC.